This TCR beta chain derives from a study of blood T cell repertoires in COVID-19. Study background: COVID-19 samples, acute and convalescent, were from the United States, Italy and Spain. The cDNA or gDNA used as material had been derived from T cells, B-cell-depleted T cells, or PBMCs.

Authors' data handling: Reference gene primer amplification in the assay estimated nucleated cell counts. Assay: immunoSEQ multiplex PCR; the TCRdb copy retains only in-frame clones and omits some. That table supplies the V and J calls and clone size; D and trimming were determined from the DNA. This sample carries roughly 120,000 clones, around nine tenths of them seen once, and the ten largest clones take approximately 4.6%. The source material was peripheral blood. The sequence derives from a man in his 60s with COVID-19, enrolled during active disease.

The DNA of the CDR3 is TGTGCCAGCAGCCCGAGACCTGGGGACAGGCTGAACACTGAAGCTTTCTTT. Translating it yields CASSPRPGDRLNTEAFF. The chain uses TRBV11-2 and TRBJ1-1, with 8 bases matching TRBD1. This CDR3 is 17 amino acids long. Germline V gives CDR1 SGHAT, CDR2 FQNNGV. Trimming cost V 5 bases and J 0 bases; bases outside gene matches: 11.